Listed below are T cell receptor beta chains from one sample, sequenced in a study of blood T cell repertoires in COVID-19. Data came from immunoSEQ multiplex PCR; TCRdb stores just in-frame clones and leaves some out. The data contain some 100,000 clones, around four fifths of them singletons. The source material was peripheral blood. The receptors originated from a human donor in a cohort sampled during active COVID-19. Both conserved end residues are part of each CDR3. A D gene is named only where the DNA matches it firmly. The size entry is marked missing in some rows and otherwise reads once, few, many or a size class.

CDR3: CASSVPSGSNTGELFF
DNA: TGTGCCAGTAGTGTCCCTAGCGGGAGTAACACCGGGGAGCTGTTTTTT
size: .
J: TRBJ2-2
D: TRBD2
V: TRBV19

CDR3: CSVAETAYEQYF
DNA: TGCAGCGTTGCCGAAACAGCCTACGAGCAGTACTTC
size: .
J: TRBJ2-7
D: .
V: TRBV29-1

CDR3: CASALDSSYNSPLHF
DNA: TGTGCCAGCGCTTTGGACAGCTCCTATAATTCACCCCTCCACTTT
size: .
J: TRBJ1-6
D: .
V: TRBV3-1/TRBV3-2

CDR3: CASSLQVRNQPQHF
DNA: TGTGCCAGCAGTCTGCAGGTGCGCAATCAGCCCCAGCATTTT
size: .
J: TRBJ1-5
D: .
V: TRBV2

CDR3: CASANTGQETQYF
DNA: TGTGCCAGCGCCAACACAGGTCAGGAGACCCAGTACTTC
size: .
J: TRBJ2-5
D: .
V: TRBV9

CDR3: CASSVGSRGDEQYF
DNA: TGTGCCAGCAGTGTAGGTTCCAGGGGAGACGAGCAGTACTTC
size: .
J: TRBJ2-7
D: .
V: TRBV2

CDR3: CASSVEPTGVSPLHF
DNA: TGTGCCAGCAGCGTAGAGCCGACAGGGGTGTCACCCCTCCACTTT
size: .
J: TRBJ1-6
D: TRBD1
V: TRBV9

CDR3: CASRDRGVTGELFF
DNA: TGTGCCAGCAGGGACAGGGGAGTCACCGGGGAGCTGTTTTTT
size: .
J: TRBJ2-2
D: TRBD1
V: TRBV2

CDR3: CASSRTGLEGYTF
DNA: TGTGCCAGCAGCCGGACAGGGTTGGAGGGCTACACCTTC
size: .
J: TRBJ1-2
D: TRBD1
V: TRBV7-8

CDR3: CASSIGPDDRNQPQHF
DNA: TGTGCCAGTAGTATTGGGCCCGACGACAGAAATCAGCCCCAGCATTTT
size: once
J: TRBJ1-5
D: .
V: TRBV19

CDR3: CASSLQGARGWAEAFF
DNA: TGTGCCAGCAGTTTACAGGGGGCTCGGGGATGGGCTGAAGCTTTCTTT
size: .
J: TRBJ1-1
D: TRBD1
V: TRBV28

CDR3: CASSLLSSYNSPLHF
DNA: TGCGCCAGCAGTCTTTTGAGCTCCTATAATTCACCCCTCCACTTT
size: .
J: TRBJ1-6
D: .
V: TRBV5-1

CDR3: CAISDPRVGNEKLFF
DNA: TGTGCCATCAGTGACCCCAGGGTCGGTAATGAAAAACTGTTTTTT
size: .
J: TRBJ1-4
D: .
V: TRBV10-3

CDR3: CASRRLSGGASPFF
DNA: TGTGCCAGCAGGCGACTAAGCGGGGGGGCCAGTCCGTTCTTC
size: .
J: TRBJ2-1
D: TRBD2
V: TRBV28

CDR3: CASRAGGSTEAFF
DNA: TGCGCCAGCAGGGCAGGGGGTTCCACTGAAGCTTTCTTT
size: .
J: TRBJ1-1
D: TRBD1
V: TRBV5-1

CDR3: CASRLTGDQVYTF
DNA: TGTGCCAGCAGACTTACAGGGGATCAGGTCTACACCTTC
size: .
J: TRBJ1-2
D: TRBD1
V: TRBV3-1/TRBV3-2

CDR3: CASSQDITAGYNEQFF
DNA: TGTGCCAGCAGCCAAGATATTACAGCGGGGTACAATGAGCAGTTCTTC
size: once
J: TRBJ2-1
D: TRBD2
V: TRBV4-2

CDR3: CASSSSPGTPTGSEQFF
DNA: TGTGCCAGCAGTTCTTCACCCGGGACACCAACTGGGAGTGAGCAGTTCTTC
size: .
J: TRBJ2-1
D: .
V: TRBV28

CDR3: CASSLDPGGKNIQYF
DNA: TGTGCCAGCAGCTTAGATCCGGGTGGCAAAAACATTCAGTACTTC
size: once
J: TRBJ2-4
D: .
V: TRBV7-3

CDR3: CASSLGGEAFF
DNA: TGTGCCAGCAGCTTGGGAGGTGAAGCTTTCTTT
size: .
J: TRBJ1-1
D: .
V: TRBV5-4

CDR3: CASSRGQGPSTDTQYF
DNA: TGCGCCAGCAGCAGGGGGCAGGGCCCTAGCACAGATACGCAGTATTTT
size: .
J: TRBJ2-3
D: TRBD1
V: TRBV5-1

CDR3: CATSGAGGTDTQYF
DNA: TGTGCCACCAGTGGGGCAGGGGGTACAGATACGCAGTATTTT
size: .
J: TRBJ2-3
D: TRBD1
V: TRBV24-1

CDR3: CASSRTGIANTEAFF
DNA: TGTGCCAGTAGCCGGACAGGGATTGCGAACACTGAAGCTTTCTTT
size: .
J: TRBJ1-1
D: TRBD1
V: TRBV19

CDR3: CASSPGRLAATDTQYF
DNA: TGTGCCAGCAGCCCAGGGCGGCTAGCGGCCACAGATACGCAGTATTTT
size: once
J: TRBJ2-3
D: TRBD2
V: TRBV27

CDR3: CASSGLDATNEKLFF
DNA: TGTGCCAGCAGTGGTCTAGATGCAACTAATGAAAAACTGTTTTTT
size: .
J: TRBJ1-4
D: .
V: TRBV27

CDR3: CASSQTSGSPADTQYF
DNA: TGTGCCAGCAGCCAAACTAGCGGGAGCCCCGCAGATACGCAGTATTTT
size: .
J: TRBJ2-3
D: TRBD2
V: TRBV3-1/TRBV3-2

CDR3: CASSLLGQETQYF
DNA: TGCGCCAGCAGCTTGCTAGGCCAAGAGACCCAGTACTTC
size: once
J: TRBJ2-5
D: .
V: TRBV5-1

CDR3: CASSQAGQGDYEQYF
DNA: TGCGCCAGCAGCCAAGCTGGGCAGGGGGACTACGAGCAGTACTTC
size: .
J: TRBJ2-7
D: TRBD1
V: TRBV4-1

CDR3: CASSMGQGQPQHF
DNA: TGTGCCAGCAGTATGGGACAGGGGCAGCCCCAGCATTTT
size: .
J: TRBJ1-5
D: TRBD1
V: TRBV12-3/TRBV12-4

CDR3: CASSFGQGEIYGYTF
DNA: TGTGCCAGCAGTTTCGGACAGGGGGAAATATATGGCTACACCTTC
size: .
J: TRBJ1-2
D: TRBD1
V: TRBV27

CDR3: CSASGSYEQYF
DNA: TGCAGTGCTAGCGGGAGTTACGAGCAGTACTTC
size: few
J: TRBJ2-7
D: .
V: TRBV20-1

CDR3: CASSLGEAYNSPLHF
DNA: TGTGCCAGCAGCTTAGGGGAGGCCTATAATTCACCCCTCCACTTT
size: .
J: TRBJ1-6
D: .
V: TRBV7-9

CDR3: CASRYIGGELFF
DNA: TGTGCCAGCAGATATATCGGGGGGGAACTGTTTTTT
size: .
J: TRBJ1-4
D: .
V: TRBV12-3/TRBV12-4